This T cell receptor beta chain emerged from a study of OX40 agonist ivuxolimab in advanced cancers. Worth noting for this clone: Its antigen is unidentified.

Repertoires were generated with immunoSEQ multiplex PCR, while TCRdb's copy carries only in-frame clones and drops some. The data contain roughly 100,000 clones, about 87% of them singletons. Regarding the study as a whole: Some of the nonresponding patients also showed low levels of normalized T-cell clonal expansion.

Germline-derived CDR1 and CDR2 are PRHDT and FYEKMQ (reference sequence). The CDR3 totals 18 residues. Germline trimming cut 3 bases from V and 4 bases from J; bases unmatched to any gene: 12. The TCR comes from an adult with an advanced solid tumor such as melanoma, head and neck, liver or kidney cancer. The rearrangement uses TRBV13 and TRBJ2-1; 10 bases are a match to TRBD2. The specimen comprised CD4+ or CD8+ T cells sorted from blood, sampled in a trial of the OX40 agonist ivuxolimab. The CDR3, as DNA: TGTGCCAGCAGCTTTCCTAGCGGGAGCGTCAAAGGTTACAATGAGCAGTTCTTC. Its translation: CASSFPSGSVKGYNEQFF.